Below are 16 T cell receptor beta chains sequenced from a single sample in a study of blood T cells in healthy people across ages. Alongside a J-beta primer mix, a sample-barcoded 5' primer served in a second PCR lasting about 7 to 11 cycles. TCRdb reprocessed the 5' RACE reads with MiXCR, giving one entry per CDR3 protein. The sample contains 1.5 million to 2 million distinct CDR3 sequences, around 50% of which appear only once. The sequencing sample was made of blood. These TCRs come from a middle-aged woman in good health.

This clonotype was found many times. The CDR3 bases are TGTGCCAGCAGTATAGAAGAGAATCGTGAGCAGTTCTTC. Protein sequence: CASSIEENREQFF. The V gene is TRBV6-4, the J gene TRBJ2-1; no firm D call. V was pared by 5 bases and J by 9 bases, with 14 bases between. The CDR3 contains 13 residues. Germline V gene sequence: CDR1 MRHNA, CDR2 SNTAGT.

This chain connects TRBV7-2 to TRBJ2-7, with D perhaps matching TRBD1 or TRBD2 (5 bases each). The CDR3 extends over 14 amino acids. Germline V gene sequence: CDR1 SGHTA, CDR2 FQGNSA. The germline V and J ends were trimmed by 4 bases and 2 bases, with 12 bases remaining between them. CDR3 DNA sequence: TGTGCCAGCAGCTCAGAGGGGTGGGCCTACGAGCAGTACTTC. Amino acids: CASSSEGWAYEQYF.

This sequence joins TRBV5-4 and TRBJ1-6; D unclear. This CDR3 has 14 amino acids. The V end lost 4 bases, the J end lost 5 bases, and 10 bases lay between the germline ends. Germline CDR1 and CDR2: SGHNT and YYREEE (reference sequence). The CDR3, as DNA: TGTGCCAGCAGCGTCGGCCCCCATAATTCACCCCTCCACTTT. Amino acids: CASSVGPHNSPLHF.

J is TRBJ2-3 and V is TRBV27; 10 bases are shared with TRBD2. CDR1 is MNHEY and CDR2 is SMNVEV in the germline V gene (reference sequence). The CDR3 is 15 residues long. V shed 2 bases, J shed 7 bases, and the junction held 6 bases outside the gene matches. CDR3 nucleotides: TGTGCCAGCAGTTTAAGAAGCGGGGGGGCTAATACGCAGTATTTT. Residues: CASSLRSGGANTQYF.

This clonotype was counted between two and nine times. The chain links TRBV20-1 to TRBJ1-2; D is unclear. Trimming cost V 7 bases and J 4 bases, with 19 bases left between them. The CDR3 consists of 14 residues. Per the germline V gene, CDR1 is DFQATT and CDR2 is SNEGSKA (reference sequence). Here the CDR3 reads CSVVPPKFFYGYTF. CDR3 in DNA: TGCAGTGTTGTACCCCCAAAATTTTTCTATGGCTACACCTTC.

The chain is built from TRBV11-2 and TRBJ1-1; D unclear. V lost 7 bases, J lost 6 bases, and 12 bases lay in between. This CDR3 spans 12 amino acids. Looked up from germline, CDR1 is SGHAT and CDR2 is FQNNGV. The CDR3 DNA is TGTGCCAGCACCCGTTTTGGAGCTGAAGCTTTCTTT. Translating gives CASTRFGAEAFF.

This clonotype was seen a handful of times. The J gene is TRBJ2-7, the V gene TRBV6-6, with 7 bases matching TRBD2. The V gene end was trimmed by 0 bases and the J gene end by 0 bases; junction bases not matched to a gene: 2. This CDR3 spans 15 amino acids. Germline CDR1 reads MNHNY; CDR2 reads SVGAGI (reference sequence). In DNA, the CDR3 is TGTGCCAGCAGTTACTCGGGGGGGATCTCCTACGAGCAGTACTTC. Translated, it gives CASSYSGGISYEQYF.

V usage is TRBV11-2 and J usage is TRBJ2-4, with no clear D. V shed 5 bases and J shed 12 bases, with 17 bases lying between them. This CDR3 contains 13 residues. Germline values: CDR1 SGHAT, CDR2 FQNNGV. CDR3 in DNA: TGTGCCAGCAGCCCCTTTGTGGAGTCCTATCAGTACTTC. This sequence encodes CASSPFVESYQYF.

Points on this clonotype: One end of the junction does not line up with germline, which may come from a read error. The J gene is TRBJ2-4, the V gene TRBV24-1; D ambiguous. The last part of the DNA fits TRBJ2-7 better; the J call may be wrong. CDR3 length: 14 residues. Germline V gene data show CDR1 as KGHDR and CDR2 as SFDVKD. CDR3 residues: CATSDSAPAYEQYF. The CDR3 DNA sequence: TGCGCCACCAGTGATTCGGCTCCTGCCTACGAGCAGTACTTC.

A remark on this clonotype: One junction end disagrees with the germline gene, perhaps due to a read error. V usage is TRBV7-9 and J usage is TRBJ1-2; D perhaps matches TRBD1 (5 bases). Per germline, CDR1 SEHNR and CDR2 FQNEAQ (reference sequence). The CDR3 contains 15 residues. The CDR3 DNA is TGTGCCTGCAGCGTCACAGGTTTAGGGAACTATGGCTACACCTTC. Amino acid sequence: CACSVTGLGNYGYTF.

The V call is TRBV12-3 or TRBV12-4, the J call TRBJ2-3; 15 bases line up with TRBD2. The CDR3 extends over 20 amino acids. J lost 1 base, V lost 6 bases, and 14 bases had no gene match. As DNA, the CDR3 is TGTGCCAGCAGGTTCCTGGGACTAGCGGGGGGACATAGCCGCACAGATACGCAGTATTTT. It translates to CASRFLGLAGGHSRTDTQYF.

This clonotype was seen only a few times. The V call is TRBV9, the J call TRBJ2-1; possible D gene TRBD1, 6 bases. The CDR3 is 17 residues long. The germline V gene encodes CDR1 SGDLS and CDR2 YYNGEE. Trimming shortened V by 2 bases and J by 0 bases, and 15 bases separated the two germline ends. This CDR3 is CASSVSFQGRSYNEQFF. The CDR3 nucleotides are TGTGCCAGCAGCGTGTCTTTCCAGGGGCGCTCCTACAATGAGCAGTTCTTC.

The chain joins TRBV5-1 to TRBJ1-5; no clear D gene. The germline V and J ends were trimmed by 3 bases and 8 bases, with 15 bases remaining between them. CDR3 length: 14 residues. Per the germline V gene, CDR1 is SGHRS and CDR2 is YFSETQ. This CDR3 is CASSSGDNYEPQHF. In nucleotides, the CDR3 is TGCGCCAGCAGCTCTGGAGACAACTATGAGCCCCAGCATTTT.

This chain connects TRBV7-2 to TRBJ1-5; D uncertain. Germline V CDR1 and CDR2: SGHTA, FQGNSA. V was cut by 3 bases and J by 0 bases, with 12 bases left in between. The CDR3 consists of 16 residues. CDR3 DNA: TGTGCCAGCAGCTTTTCGGGAGTCCTTAGCAATCAGCCCCAGCATTTT. It specifies CASSFSGVLSNQPQHF.

The chain joins TRBV20-1 to TRBJ2-1; TRBD2 agrees at 7 bases. There are 15 residues in the CDR3. Germline lookup yields CDR1 DFQATT and CDR2 SNEGSKA (reference sequence). V was clipped by 3 bases and J by 3 bases; unmatched bases: 8. CDR3 nucleotides: TGCAGTGCTAGTCCGGGGACTACCTTCTACAATGAGCAGTTCTTC. Its protein product is CSASPGTTFYNEQFF.

This rearrangement joins TRBV4-3 to TRBJ2-3, with D uncertain. This CDR3 spans 16 amino acids. Germline V lookup: CDR1 LGHNA, CDR2 YSLEER. V was clipped by 0 bases and J by 3 bases, with 13 bases between them. The CDR3 region has the DNA TGCGCCAGCAGCCAAGAACGGCCCCCCGGGACAGATACGCAGTATTTT. Encoded protein: CASSQERPPGTDTQYF.